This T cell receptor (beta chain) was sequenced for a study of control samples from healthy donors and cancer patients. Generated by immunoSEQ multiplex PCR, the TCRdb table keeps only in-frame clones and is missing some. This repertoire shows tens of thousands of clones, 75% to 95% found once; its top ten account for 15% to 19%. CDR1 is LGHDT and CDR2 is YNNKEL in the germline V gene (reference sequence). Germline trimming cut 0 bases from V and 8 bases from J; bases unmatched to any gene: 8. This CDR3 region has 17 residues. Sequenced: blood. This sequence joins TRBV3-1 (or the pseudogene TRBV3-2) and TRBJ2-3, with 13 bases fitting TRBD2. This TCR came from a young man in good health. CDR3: CASSQDPTSGGPGTQYF. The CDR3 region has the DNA TGTGCCAGCAGCCAAGATCCGACTAGCGGGGGGCCGGGTACGCAGTATTTT.